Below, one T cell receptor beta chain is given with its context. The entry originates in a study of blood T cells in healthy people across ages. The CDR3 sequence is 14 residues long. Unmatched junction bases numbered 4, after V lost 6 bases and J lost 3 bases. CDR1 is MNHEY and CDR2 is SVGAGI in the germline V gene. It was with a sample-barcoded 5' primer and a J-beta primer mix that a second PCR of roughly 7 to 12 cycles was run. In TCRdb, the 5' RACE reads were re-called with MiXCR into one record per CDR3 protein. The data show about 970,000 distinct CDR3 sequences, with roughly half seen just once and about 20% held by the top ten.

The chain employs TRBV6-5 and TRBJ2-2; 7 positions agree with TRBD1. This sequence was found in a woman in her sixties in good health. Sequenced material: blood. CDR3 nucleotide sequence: TGTGCCAGCAGAAAAACAGGGGACACCGGGGAGCTGTTTTTT. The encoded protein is CASRKTGDTGELFF.